The 29 T cell receptor beta chains given below trace back to one sample, sequenced in a study of PD-L1 blockade in urothelial cancer (dated by TCRdb to the late 2010s). Libraries were prepared through the immunoSEQ multiplex PCR assay. Entries here come from immuneACCESS through TCRdb and include only in-frame sequences with V and J called. Some clones fail to appear in such tables; in the studies checked, an unresolved V gene covers under half of the shortfall, and the cause of the remainder is unknown. The sample has more than 75,000 clones on record, about four fifths of them singletons. The ten largest clones add up to about 2.1% of the sample. The sample's time point label, decoded: pretreatment peripheral blood. The sequencing used PBMCs, collected around atezolizumab (anti-PD-L1) treatment. The receptors originated from a man aged 55 to 69 with urothelial cancer.

This clone was picked up a small number of times. The chain combines TRBV7-2 with TRBJ2-7; a weak D match, TRBD1 (5 bases). The germline V gene has CDR1 SGHTA and CDR2 FQGNSA. CDR3 size: 15 residues. The V end was cut by 6 bases, the J end by 2 bases, with 17 bases between. The CDR3, as DNA: TGTGCCAGCAGTGTAACCGTGACAGCAACCTACGAGCAGTACTTC. Translating it yields CASSVTVTATYEQYF.

The chain links TRBV27 to TRBJ2-1, with 11 bases matching TRBD2. The CDR3 runs 15 residues. J lost 2 bases, V lost 7 bases, and 4 bases had no gene match. Germline V gives CDR1 MNHEY, CDR2 SMNVEV (reference sequence). CDR3 amino acids: CASTQTSGAYNEQFF. CDR3 coding DNA: TGTGCCAGCACCCAGACTAGCGGGGCCTACAATGAGCAGTTCTTC.

The chain combines TRBV6-5 with TRBJ1-1; D gene unclear. The CDR3 contains 12 residues. V was cut by 5 bases and J by 4 bases, with 8 bases left in between. CDR1 MNHEY and CDR2 SVGAGI come from the germline V gene. The CDR3 reads CASSAGPTEAFF. The CDR3 DNA follows: TGTGCCAGCAGTGCCGGTCCCACTGAAGCTTTCTTT.

The chain links TRBV19 to TRBJ2-1; 8 bases are a match to TRBD2. The CDR3 covers 14 residues. Per the germline V gene, CDR1 is LNHDA and CDR2 is SQIVND (reference sequence). The V segment lost 6 bases and the J segment 2 bases; nucleotides outside the gene matches: 3. The CDR3 DNA reads TGTGCCAGTAGGACGACTAGCGCCTACAATGAGCAGTTCTTC. As protein: CASRTTSAYNEQFF.

This chain links TRBV2 with TRBJ2-1, with D hard to call. V shed 8 bases and J shed 2 bases, with 13 bases lying between them. CDR1 is SNHLY, CDR2 FYNNEI, per germline. This CDR3 region has 14 residues. DNA for the CDR3: TGTGCCAGCGGTCTTCTACTAACCTACAATGAGCAGTTCTTC. Translating gives CASGLLLTYNEQFF.

This chain links TRBV12-5 with TRBJ2-7; 7 bases agree with TRBD1. This CDR3 has 16 residues. The germline gives CDR1 LGHNT, CDR2 FRNRAP. V lost 1 base, J lost 5 bases, and 11 bases stayed unmatched. CDR3 bases: TGTGCTAGTGGTTTGGCTCGGGTAGACAGGGTCAACGAGCAGTACTTC. It translates to CASGLARVDRVNEQYF. The variable domain in full, completed from reference TRBV12-5 and TRBJ2-7, reads DARVTQTPRHKVTEMGQEVTMRCQPILGHNTVFWYRQTMMQGLELLAYFRNRAPLDDSGMPKDRFSAEMPDATLATLKIQPSEPRDSAVYFCASGLARVDRVNEQYFGPGTRLTVT.

As for this clone: This sample also contains other DNA sequences that code for the same CDR3. The CDR3 nucleotides read TGCGCCAGCAGCTTAGGTGGCAGCGCCTACGAGCAGTACTTC. Translating it yields CASSLGGSAYEQYF. The chain couples TRBV5-1 to TRBJ2-7, with no clear D. The CDR3 contains 14 residues. Germline CDR1 reads SGHRS; CDR2 reads YFSETQ. V shed 2 bases and J shed 2 bases, with 11 bases lying between them.

This sequence joins TRBV6-4 and TRBJ2-1; 14 positions match TRBD2. CDR1 is MRHNA, CDR2 SNTAGT, per germline. The CDR3 has 17 residues. V lost 6 bases and J lost 6; bases outside the gene matches: 10. The CDR3 spells CASSLTSGGATANEQFF. The CDR3 region has the DNA TGTGCCAGCAGCCTGACTAGCGGGGGGGCGACGGCCAATGAGCAGTTCTTC.

This rearrangement joins TRBV4-3 to TRBJ2-2; maybe TRBD1 (6 bases). The CDR3 covers 14 residues. Deletions cut 0 bases from V and 9 bases from J, with 11 bases between. Germline assignment: CDR1 LGHNA and CDR2 YSLEER. CDR3: CASSQEVRGRELFF. In DNA form, the CDR3 reads TGCGCCAGCAGCCAAGAGGTCAGGGGCCGGGAGCTGTTTTTT.

This clone was detected only once. Here the CDR3 reads CASSYSSSGKANEQFF. In DNA, the CDR3 is TGTGCCAGCAGTTACTCGAGTAGCGGGAAGGCCAATGAGCAGTTCTTC. The chain carries TRBV6-5 and TRBJ2-1; TRBD2 aligns across 8 bases. Germline V gene lookup returns CDR1 MNHEY and CDR2 SVGAGI. The CDR3 has 16 residues. After removal of 0 bases from V and 6 bases from J, the junction contained 7 bases not matched to a gene.

The rearrangement joins TRBV5-1 to TRBJ1-2; D is perhaps TRBD1 (6 bases). With 0 bases removed from V and 10 bases from J, the gap between germline ends came to 16 bases. Germline V gene data show CDR1 as SGHRS and CDR2 as YFSETQ. The CDR3 runs to 14 residues. For the CDR3, the DNA is TGCGCCAGCAGCTTGGGTGGACAGATCCCCTTCTACACCTTC. Translated, it gives CASSLGGQIPFYTF. The complete variable domain, with remaining parts taken from reference TRBV5-1 and TRBJ1-2, reads KAGVTQTPRYLIKTRGQQVTLSCSPISGHRSVSWYQQTPGQGLQFLFEYFSETQRNKGNFPGRFSGRQFSNSRSEMNVSTLELGDSALYLCASSLGGQIPFYTFGSGTRLTVV.

The chain employs TRBV18 and TRBJ2-5; 8 positions agree with TRBD2. Germline values: CDR1 KGHSH, CDR2 LQKENI. With 3 bases clipped from V and 5 bases from J, the junction kept 14 bases outside the gene matches. CDR3 length equals 17 residues. CDR3 nucleotides: TGTGCCAGCTCACCCCGACGGGGGGGCCTAGGGCGGGAGACCCAGTACTTC. As protein: CASSPRRGGLGRETQYF.

The chain carries TRBV19 and TRBJ1-2; possible D gene TRBD1, 6 bases. V gave up 5 bases and J gave up 5 bases, with 15 bases separating them. CDR3 length equals 14 residues. Germline CDR1 is LNHDA and CDR2 is SQIVND (reference sequence). This chain's CDR3 is CASSAASGVYGYTF. The CDR3, as DNA: TGTGCCAGTAGTGCCGCTTCAGGGGTGTATGGCTACACCTTC.

The chain recombines TRBV29-1 with TRBJ1-2; possibly TRBD1 for D (6 bases). The germline CDR1 and CDR2 sequences are SQVTM and ANQGSEA. The CDR3 consists of 13 residues. The V end was cut by 8 bases, the J end by 5 bases, with 18 bases between. The CDR3, as DNA: TGCAGCTCCTCAGAAGGGGGAGCGTATGGCTACACCTTC. Its protein is CSSSEGGAYGYTF.

The rearrangement links TRBV10-3 to TRBJ1-1, with a possible D match to TRBD1 (5 bases). The CDR3 runs 16 residues. V lost 6 bases and J 0 bases, leaving 17 bases between the germline ends. Germline V gene sequence: CDR1 ENHRY, CDR2 SYGVKD. The CDR3 DNA reads as TGTGCCATCAGACCCGTGGGGGGGATCATGAACACTGAAGCTTTCTTT. Protein product: CAIRPVGGIMNTEAFF.

This rearrangement joins TRBV7-2 to TRBJ2-5, with D uncertain. Germline CDR1 SGHTA, CDR2 FQGNSA. V dropped 5 bases and J dropped 4 bases, with 11 bases sitting between them. This CDR3 spans 13 amino acids. The CDR3 region is CASSARGRETQYF. DNA for the CDR3: TGTGCCAGCAGCGCCAGAGGCAGAGAGACCCAGTACTTC.

The rearrangement joins TRBV4-1 to TRBJ2-7; 12 nucleotides line up with TRBD2. The CDR3 runs 14 residues. Trimming cost V 2 bases and J 9 bases; bases outside gene matches: 5. Germline V gene sequence: CDR1 MGHRA, CDR2 YSYEKL. Here the CDR3 DNA reads TGCGCCAGCAGCCAACCAGGGACTAGCGGGTCGCAGTACTTC. This gives the protein CASSQPGTSGSQYF.

This rearrangement joins TRBV28 to TRBJ1-1, with 9 bases fitting TRBD1. Germline V gene sequence: CDR1 MDHEN, CDR2 SYDVKM. This CDR3 spans 14 amino acids. V shed 6 bases, J shed 5 bases, and the junction held 7 bases outside the gene matches. CDR3 protein: CASRGQGGGTEAFF. DNA of the CDR3: TGTGCCAGCAGGGGACAGGGTGGAGGGACTGAAGCTTTCTTT.

V usage is TRBV2 and J usage is TRBJ2-5; weak D call: TRBD2 (6 bases). Deletions cut 5 bases from V and 7 bases from J, with 20 bases between. Germline lookup yields CDR1 SNHLY and CDR2 FYNNEI. CDR3 length equals 15 residues. CDR3 DNA sequence: TGTGCCAGCAGTCGAGAGGGAGGTAGCAAAGGGACCCAGTACTTC. It translates to CASSREGGSKGTQYF.

The chain has TRBV11-2 and TRBJ2-7; TRBD2 matches 8 bases. Germline V lookup: CDR1 SGHAT, CDR2 FQNNGV. With 6 bases clipped from V and 9 bases from J, the junction kept 13 bases outside the gene matches. The CDR3 has 14 residues. The CDR3 DNA sequence: TGTGCCAGCAGACCACGACTAGCGTCAATATGGCAGTACTTC. Its translation: CASRPRLASIWQYF.

This clone was observed a handful of times. The chain has TRBV30 and TRBJ1-1; a possible D gene is TRBD1 (5 bases). Trimming pared 8 bases from V and 4 bases from J, leaving 14 bases between. The germline V gene encodes CDR1 GTSNPN and CDR2 SVGIG (reference sequence). This CDR3 contains 12 residues. CDR3 nucleotides: TGTGCCATAGCCAGGGATGGCACTGAAGCTTTCTTT. This translates into CAIARDGTEAFF.

V gene TRBV28 combines with J gene TRBJ1-2; 9 bases map to TRBD1. Germline assignment: CDR1 MDHEN and CDR2 SYDVKM. The CDR3 consists of 16 residues. V gave up 6 bases and J gave up 2 bases; unmatched junction bases: 10. The CDR3 coding sequence is TGTGCCAGCAGAACAGGGGGCGGGGAGTTCAACTATGGCTACACCTTC. This gives the protein CASRTGGGEFNYGYTF.

The rearrangement links TRBV25-1 to TRBJ2-5; possibly TRBD1 for D (6 bases). The CDR3 is 13 amino acids. The ends were cut back, 6 bases at V and 2 bases at J, with 10 bases in the middle. In germline, CDR1 is MGHDK, CDR2 SYGVNS. The CDR3, as DNA: TGTGCCAGCAGCAAGGGGGAACAAGAGACCCAGTACTTC. This encodes CASSKGEQETQYF. Based on the CDR3 plus reference TRBV25-1 and TRBJ2-5, the full variable domain is EADIYQTPRYLVIGTGKKITLECSQTMGHDKMYWYQQDPGMELHLIHYSYGVNSTEKGDLSSESTVSRIRTEHFPLTLESARPSHTSQYLCASSKGEQETQYFGPGTRLLVL.

The genes are TRBV5-1 and TRBJ2-3, with TRBD1 matching 10 bases. This CDR3 spans 13 amino acids. V was clipped by 4 bases and J by 14 bases; unmatched bases: 10. CDR1 and CDR2 (germline): SGHRS, YFSETQ. In nucleotides, the CDR3 is TGCGCCAGCAGCCCACCCGGGACAGGGGACCCGTATTTT. Encoded protein: CASSPPGTGDPYF.

The rearrangement joins TRBV9 to TRBJ1-2; the D gene is possibly TRBD1 (6 bases). Germline V gene data show CDR1 as SGDLS and CDR2 as YYNGEE. The CDR3 contains 17 residues. The V and J ends lost 3 bases and 6 bases respectively, with 24 bases between them. The CDR3 sequence: CASSADQTGTRRDGYTF. In DNA, the CDR3 is TGTGCCAGCAGCGCCGATCAAACAGGGACCCGCAGAGATGGCTACACCTTC.

J is TRBJ1-2 and V is TRBV30, with 7 bases aligning to TRBD1. CDR1 and CDR2 from the germline V gene are GTSNPN and SVGIG (reference sequence). CDR3 length equals 13 residues. After removal of 6 bases from V and 5 bases from J, the junction contained 9 bases not matched to a gene. The CDR3 DNA reads TGTGCCTGTAACGACAGGGAGTCTTATGGCTACACCTTC. The encoded protein is CACNDRESYGYTF.

The sample holds a few counts of this clone. The V gene is TRBV4-2, the J gene TRBJ1-5; the D gene is possibly TRBD1 (6 bases). The germline CDR1 and CDR2 sequences are LGHNA and YNFKEQ. This CDR3 is built from 13 residues. The V and J ends lost 1 base and 8 bases respectively, with 9 bases between them. The CDR3 DNA sequence: TGTGCCAGCAGCCAAGGGACAGAGGAGCCCCAGCATTTT. This translates into CASSQGTEEPQHF.

Concerning this clone itself: Other DNA sequences in the sample encode the same CDR3. The chain uses TRBV9 and TRBJ2-2, with a weak D call TRBD1 (5 bases). The CDR3 contains 15 residues. V lost 0 bases and J lost 2, with 8 bases in between. Looked up from germline, CDR1 is SGDLS and CDR2 is YYNGEE. CDR3 sequence (DNA): TGTGCCAGCAGCGTAGGCAGGGCTAACACCGGGGAGCTGTTTTTT. It encodes CASSVGRANTGELFF.

The chain joins TRBV7-2 to TRBJ1-2, with D hard to call. Germline V CDR1 and CDR2: SGHTA, FQGNSA. This CDR3 comprises 14 residues. Trimming cost V 7 bases and J 6 bases, with 18 bases left between them. CDR3 bases: TGTGCCAGCACCGCATCGACAAACGGGAATGGCTACACCTTC. Its protein is CASTASTNGNGYTF.